Given below is one TCR beta chain in context. No antigen is known for it. This sample is part of a study of T-cell memory formation after mild COVID-19. Study as a whole: The TCR clusters were mostly specific to one donor. Study conclusions and caveats: Unconfirmed was the SARS-CoV-2 specificity of second-wave clones that peaked on day 37.

This CDR3 spans 15 amino acids. CDR1 and CDR2 from the germline V gene are SGHDN and FVKESK. Trimming cost V 1 base and J 6 bases, with 13 bases left between them. One entry per CDR3 protein, called by TCRdb with MiXCR from the 5' RACE reads. The data hold some 300,000 distinct CDR3 sequences, with less than 25% observed a single time. The material sequenced was PBMCs or a T cell subset sorted from them (not recorded which). This TCR derives from a man younger than 35 who had mild COVID-19 (a few samples of this study predate the infection). Cell type and time point are not known. V gene TRBV14 combines with J gene TRBJ2-1; no definite D call. The CDR3 DNA reads as TGTGCCAGCAGCCAAGTCAAGGGTACGGGCAATGAGCAGTTCTTC. It translates to CASSQVKGTGNEQFF.